This T cell receptor beta chain appears in the sequencing data of a study of control samples from healthy donors and cancer patients. Only in-frame clones appear in the TCRdb table, and some are missing; sequencing was by immunoSEQ multiplex PCR. Found here are more than 90,000 clones, 75% to 90% of them singletons; the top ten hold 7.8%. The CDR3 runs 13 residues. Trimming removed 0 bases from V and 7 bases from J, with 9 bases in between. Germline V gene data show CDR1 as SGHNT and CDR2 as YENEEA. This clone turned up a few times. Sequencing was carried out using blood. The receptor's source is a man younger than 45 in good health. The V call is TRBV11-3, the J call TRBJ1-1; D ambiguous. The CDR3 loop reads CASSLDRQNEAFF. In DNA, the CDR3 is TGTGCCAGCAGCTTAGATCGGCAGAATGAAGCTTTCTTT.